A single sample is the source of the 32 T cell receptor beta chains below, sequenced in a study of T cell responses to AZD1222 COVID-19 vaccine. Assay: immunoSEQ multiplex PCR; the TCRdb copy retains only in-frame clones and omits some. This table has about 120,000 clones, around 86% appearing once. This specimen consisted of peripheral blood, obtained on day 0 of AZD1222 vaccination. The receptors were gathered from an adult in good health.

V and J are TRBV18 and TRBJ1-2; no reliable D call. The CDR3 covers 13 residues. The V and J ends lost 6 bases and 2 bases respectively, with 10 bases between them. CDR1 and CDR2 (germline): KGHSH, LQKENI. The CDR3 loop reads CASSETLNYGYTF. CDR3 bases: TGTGCCAGCTCGGAAACCTTAAACTATGGCTACACCTTC.

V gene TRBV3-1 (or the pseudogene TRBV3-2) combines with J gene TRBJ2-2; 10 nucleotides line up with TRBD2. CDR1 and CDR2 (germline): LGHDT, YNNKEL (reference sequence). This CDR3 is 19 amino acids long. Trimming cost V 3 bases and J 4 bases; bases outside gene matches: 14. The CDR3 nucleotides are TGTGCCAGCAGCCACCCGGGACTAGCGTCACCCTTTGCCACCGGGGAGCTGTTTTTT. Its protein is CASSHPGLASPFATGELFF.

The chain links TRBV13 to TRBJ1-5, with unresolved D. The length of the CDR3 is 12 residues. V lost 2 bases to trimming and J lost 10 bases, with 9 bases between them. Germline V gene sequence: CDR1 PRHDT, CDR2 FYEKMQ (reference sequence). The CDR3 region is CASSLKGHPQHF. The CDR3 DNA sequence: TGTGCCAGCAGCTTAAAGGGTCATCCCCAGCATTTT.

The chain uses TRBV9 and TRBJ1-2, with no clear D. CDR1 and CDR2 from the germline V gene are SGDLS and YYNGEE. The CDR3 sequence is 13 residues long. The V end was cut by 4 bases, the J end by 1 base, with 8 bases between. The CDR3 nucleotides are TGTGCCAGCAGCAGTATGAATAACTATGGCTACACCTTC. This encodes CASSSMNNYGYTF.

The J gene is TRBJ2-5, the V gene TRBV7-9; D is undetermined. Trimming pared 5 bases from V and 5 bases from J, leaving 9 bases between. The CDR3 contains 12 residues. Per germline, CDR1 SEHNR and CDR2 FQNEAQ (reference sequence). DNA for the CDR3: TGTGCCAGCAGCCTCCTACTTGAGACCCAGTACTTC. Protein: CASSLLLETQYF.

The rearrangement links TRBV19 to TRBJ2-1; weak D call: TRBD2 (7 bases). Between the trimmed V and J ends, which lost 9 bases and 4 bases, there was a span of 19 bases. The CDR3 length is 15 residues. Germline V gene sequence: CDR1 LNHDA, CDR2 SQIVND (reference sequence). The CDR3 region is CASDLGGASYNEQFF. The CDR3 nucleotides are TGTGCCAGCGACCTGGGGGGGGCGTCGTACAATGAGCAGTTCTTC.

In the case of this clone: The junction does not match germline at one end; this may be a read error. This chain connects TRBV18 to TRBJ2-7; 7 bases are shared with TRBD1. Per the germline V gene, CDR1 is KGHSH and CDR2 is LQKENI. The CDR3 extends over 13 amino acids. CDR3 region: CASSPSGRYGQVF. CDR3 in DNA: TGTGCCAGCTCACCCTCGGGACGTTACGGACAGGTCTTC.

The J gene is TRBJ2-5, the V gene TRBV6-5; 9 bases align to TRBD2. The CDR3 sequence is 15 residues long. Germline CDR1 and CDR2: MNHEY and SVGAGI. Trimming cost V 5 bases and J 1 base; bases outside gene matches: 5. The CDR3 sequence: CASSQVSGGQETQYF. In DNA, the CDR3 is TGTGCCAGCAGTCAGGTTAGCGGGGGCCAAGAGACCCAGTACTTC.

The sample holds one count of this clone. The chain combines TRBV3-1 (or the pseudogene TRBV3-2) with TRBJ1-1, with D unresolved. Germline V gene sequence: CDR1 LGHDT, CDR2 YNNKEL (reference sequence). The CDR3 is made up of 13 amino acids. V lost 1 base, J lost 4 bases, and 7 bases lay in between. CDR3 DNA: TGTGCCAGCAGCCAAGTGTTGGGCACTGAAGCTTTCTTT. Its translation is CASSQVLGTEAFF.

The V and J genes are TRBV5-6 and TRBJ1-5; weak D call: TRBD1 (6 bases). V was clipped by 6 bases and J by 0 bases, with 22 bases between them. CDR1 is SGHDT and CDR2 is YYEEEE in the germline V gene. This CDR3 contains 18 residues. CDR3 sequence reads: CASTRLGDTKLSNQPQHF. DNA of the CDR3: TGTGCCAGCACCCGCTTAGGGGACACAAAACTTAGCAATCAGCCCCAGCATTTT.

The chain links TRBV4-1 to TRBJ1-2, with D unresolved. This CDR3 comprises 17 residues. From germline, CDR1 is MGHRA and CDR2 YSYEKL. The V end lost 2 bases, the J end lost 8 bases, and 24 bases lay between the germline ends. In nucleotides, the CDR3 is TGCGCCAGCAGCCAAACCGGTCCCCTGGACCGCCGCCTGGGCTACACCTTC. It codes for CASSQTGPLDRRLGYTF.

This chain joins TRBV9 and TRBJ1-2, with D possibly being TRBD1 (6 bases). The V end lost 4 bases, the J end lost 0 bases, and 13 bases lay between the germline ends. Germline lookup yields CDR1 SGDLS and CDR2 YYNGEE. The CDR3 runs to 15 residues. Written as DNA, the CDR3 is TGTGCCAGCAGCCCGACAGGTAGTCCTAACTATGGCTACACCTTC. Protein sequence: CASSPTGSPNYGYTF.

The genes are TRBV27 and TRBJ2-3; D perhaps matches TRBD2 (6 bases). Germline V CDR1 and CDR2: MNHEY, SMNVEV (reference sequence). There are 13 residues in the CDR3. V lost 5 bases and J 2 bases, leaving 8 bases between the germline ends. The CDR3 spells CASSGDSTDTQYF. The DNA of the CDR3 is TGTGCCAGCAGTGGGGACTCCACAGATACGCAGTATTTT.

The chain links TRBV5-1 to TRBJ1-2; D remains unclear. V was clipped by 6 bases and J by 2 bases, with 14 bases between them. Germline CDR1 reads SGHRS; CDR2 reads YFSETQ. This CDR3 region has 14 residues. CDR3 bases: TGCGCCAGCAACGGCGGGAAATTAAACTATGGCTACACCTTC. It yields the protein CASNGGKLNYGYTF.

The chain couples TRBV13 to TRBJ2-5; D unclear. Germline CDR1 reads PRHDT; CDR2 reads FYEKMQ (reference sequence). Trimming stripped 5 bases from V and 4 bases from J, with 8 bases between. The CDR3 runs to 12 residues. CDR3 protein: CASSPWGETQYF. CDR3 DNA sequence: TGTGCCAGCAGCCCCTGGGGAGAGACCCAGTACTTC.

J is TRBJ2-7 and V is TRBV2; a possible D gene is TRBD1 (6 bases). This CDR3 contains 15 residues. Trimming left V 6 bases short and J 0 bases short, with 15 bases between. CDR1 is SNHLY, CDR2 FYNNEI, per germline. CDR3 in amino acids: CASSVDRLSSYEQYF. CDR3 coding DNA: TGTGCCAGCAGCGTCGACAGGCTGAGCTCCTACGAGCAGTACTTC.

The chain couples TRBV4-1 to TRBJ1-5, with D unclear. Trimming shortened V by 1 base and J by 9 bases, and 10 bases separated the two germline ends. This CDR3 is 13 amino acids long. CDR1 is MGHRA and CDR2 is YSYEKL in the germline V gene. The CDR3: CASSQADRRPQHF. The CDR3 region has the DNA TGCGCCAGCAGCCAAGCCGATAGGCGGCCCCAGCATTTT.

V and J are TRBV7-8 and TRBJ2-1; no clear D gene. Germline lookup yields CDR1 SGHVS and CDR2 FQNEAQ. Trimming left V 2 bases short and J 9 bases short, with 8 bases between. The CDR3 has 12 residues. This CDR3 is CASSLIEGEQFF. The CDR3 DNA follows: TGTGCCAGCAGCTTAATCGAAGGTGAGCAGTTCTTC.

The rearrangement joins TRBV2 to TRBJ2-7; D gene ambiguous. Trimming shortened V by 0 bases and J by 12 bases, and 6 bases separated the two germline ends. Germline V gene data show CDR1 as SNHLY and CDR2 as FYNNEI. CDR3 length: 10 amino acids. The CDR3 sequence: CASSEAHVYF. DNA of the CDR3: TGTGCCAGCAGTGAAGCGCACGTGTACTTC.

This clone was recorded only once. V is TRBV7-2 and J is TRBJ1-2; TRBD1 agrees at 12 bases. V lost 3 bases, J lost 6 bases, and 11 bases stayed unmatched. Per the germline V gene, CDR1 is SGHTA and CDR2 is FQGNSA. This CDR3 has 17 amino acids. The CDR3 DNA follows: TGTGCCAGCAGCTTCTCCGGGACAGGGGGCAACTACGATGGCTACACCTTC. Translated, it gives CASSFSGTGGNYDGYTF.

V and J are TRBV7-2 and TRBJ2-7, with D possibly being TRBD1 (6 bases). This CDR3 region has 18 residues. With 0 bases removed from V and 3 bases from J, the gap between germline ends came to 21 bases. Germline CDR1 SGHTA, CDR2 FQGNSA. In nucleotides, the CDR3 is TGTGCCAGCAGCTTAGCTTCCCTTACAGGGTCATTCGACTACGAGCAGTACTTC. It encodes CASSLASLTGSFDYEQYF.

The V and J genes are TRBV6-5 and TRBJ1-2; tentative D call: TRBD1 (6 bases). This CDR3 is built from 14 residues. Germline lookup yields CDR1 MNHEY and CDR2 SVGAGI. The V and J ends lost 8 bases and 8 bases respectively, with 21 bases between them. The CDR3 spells CASQGSGHTGGYTF. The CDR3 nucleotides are TGTGCCAGCCAGGGGTCGGGACACACTGGAGGCTACACCTTC.

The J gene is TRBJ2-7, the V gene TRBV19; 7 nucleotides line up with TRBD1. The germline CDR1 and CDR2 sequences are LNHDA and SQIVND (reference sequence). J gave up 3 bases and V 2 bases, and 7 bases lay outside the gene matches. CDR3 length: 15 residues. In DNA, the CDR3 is TGTGCCAGTAGTATACTGGCAGGGGGAATCTACGAGCAGTACTTC. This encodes CASSILAGGIYEQYF. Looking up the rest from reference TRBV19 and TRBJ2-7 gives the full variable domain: DGGITQSPKYLFRKEGQNVTLSCEQNLNHDAMYWYRQDPGQGLRLIYYSQIVNDFQKGDIAEGYSVSREKKESFPLTVTSAQKNPTAFYLCASSILAGGIYEQYFGPGTRLTVT.

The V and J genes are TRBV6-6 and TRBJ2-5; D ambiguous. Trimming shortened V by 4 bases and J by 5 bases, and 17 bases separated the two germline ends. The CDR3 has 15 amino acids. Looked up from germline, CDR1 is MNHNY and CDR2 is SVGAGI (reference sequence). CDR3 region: CASSSPTAWGETQYF. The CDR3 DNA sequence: TGTGCCAGCAGTTCCCCGACCGCCTGGGGTGAGACCCAGTACTTC.

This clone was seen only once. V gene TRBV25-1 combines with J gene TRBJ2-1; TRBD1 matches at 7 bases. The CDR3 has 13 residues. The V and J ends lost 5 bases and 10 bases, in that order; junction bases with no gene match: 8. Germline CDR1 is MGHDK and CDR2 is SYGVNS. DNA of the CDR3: TGTGCCAGCAGTTGGGGACAGCAAAGCGAGCAGTTCTTC. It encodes CASSWGQQSEQFF.

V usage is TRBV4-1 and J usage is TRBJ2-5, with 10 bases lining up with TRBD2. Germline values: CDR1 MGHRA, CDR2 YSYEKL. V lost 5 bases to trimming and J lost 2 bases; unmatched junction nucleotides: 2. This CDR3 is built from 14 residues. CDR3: CASSGLAEQETQYF. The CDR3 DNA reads TGCGCCAGCAGCGGACTAGCGGAACAAGAGACCCAGTACTTC.

The CDR3 coding sequence is TGTGCCAGCAGCCTGAGGGGTCATGAGCAGTTCTTC. Amino acid sequence: CASSLRGHEQFF. The chain combines TRBV5-6 with TRBJ2-1, with D perhaps TRBD1 or TRBD2 (5 bases each). With 4 bases removed from V and 8 bases from J, the gap between germline ends came to 10 bases. Germline CDR1 and CDR2: SGHDT and YYEEEE. The CDR3 totals 12 residues.

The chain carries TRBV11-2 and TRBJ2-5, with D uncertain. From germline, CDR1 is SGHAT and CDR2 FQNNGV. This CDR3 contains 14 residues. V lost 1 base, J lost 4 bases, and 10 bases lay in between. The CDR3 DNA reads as TGTGCCAGCAGCTTAGGTCCGTATGGAGAGACCCAGTACTTC. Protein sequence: CASSLGPYGETQYF.

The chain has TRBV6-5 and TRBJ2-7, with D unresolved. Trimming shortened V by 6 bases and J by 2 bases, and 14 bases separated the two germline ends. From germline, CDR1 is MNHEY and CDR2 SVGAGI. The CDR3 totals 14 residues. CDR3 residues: CASSPGSFPYEQYF. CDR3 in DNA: TGTGCCAGCAGCCCCGGGTCCTTCCCCTACGAGCAGTACTTC.

The CDR3 here is CASSLSGDQPQHF. The CDR3 region has the DNA TGTGCCAGCAGCTTGTCGGGAGATCAGCCCCAGCATTTT. The chain links TRBV5-6 to TRBJ1-5; D ambiguous. The CDR3 is 13 amino acids. CDR1 is SGHDT, CDR2 YYEEEE, per germline. Trimming stripped 1 base from V and 5 bases from J, with 7 bases between.

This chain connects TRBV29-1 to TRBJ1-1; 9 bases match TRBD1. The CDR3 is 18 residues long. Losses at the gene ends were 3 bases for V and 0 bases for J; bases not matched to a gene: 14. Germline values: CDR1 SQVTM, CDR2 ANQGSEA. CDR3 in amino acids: CSVESQGQGSFMNTEAFF. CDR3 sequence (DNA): TGCAGCGTTGAGTCCCAGGGACAGGGTTCTTTTATGAACACTGAAGCTTTCTTT.

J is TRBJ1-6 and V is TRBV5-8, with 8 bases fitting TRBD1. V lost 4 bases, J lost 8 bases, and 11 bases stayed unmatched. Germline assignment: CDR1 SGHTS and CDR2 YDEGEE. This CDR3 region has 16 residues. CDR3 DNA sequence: TGTGCCAGCAGCCGGGACAGGCCCCTCGTGGATTCACCCCTCCACTTT. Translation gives CASSRDRPLVDSPLHF.